This T cell receptor (beta chain) was found in a study of beta chain features in type 1 diabetes. Every isolated RNA sample was fully reverse transcribed, so sequencing captured expressed TCRB transcripts. Sequenced by immunoSEQ multiplex PCR; TCRdb stores in-frame clones only, minus some. The sample has 110,000 to 150,000 clones; around 7% are singletons. Each of the CD4+ naive, central memory, regulatory and stem cell-like memory populations was sorted via CD45RO/CCR7/CD25/CD127/CD95/CD27. On this clone itself: The target antigen is unknown.

V shed 3 bases and J shed 6 bases, with 12 bases lying between them. This CDR3 comprises 13 residues. Germline CDR1 and CDR2: SGHTA and FQGNSA. Study results and limitations: No resolution was reached here on whether HLA type influences TCRB rearrangement. Cells expressing TCR highly could be over-represented by cDNA sequencing. Healthy donors had naive, central memory and Treg TCRB repertoires that appeared less similar than those seen among patients.

Sequencing was performed on central memory CD4+ T cells from blood. The V gene is TRBV7-2, the J gene TRBJ2-7; no clear D. The sequence came from a woman younger than 45 in good health. CDR3 sequence reads: CASSFLTTGEQYF. For the CDR3, the DNA is TGTGCCAGCAGCTTCCTAACTACCGGCGAGCAGTACTTC.